These 28 T cell receptor beta chains were all obtained from the same sample, sequenced in a study of cytotoxic CD8 clonotypes in ibrutinib-treated CLL. Measured with immunoSEQ multiplex PCR; TCRdb has only the in-frame clones, and not every one. Altogether approximately 47,000 clones are present, approximately 65% being singletons, with the ten largest covering roughly 21%. Specimen: PBMCs, collected after 24 months of ibrutinib treatment. These receptor sequences come from a human donor with chronic lymphocytic leukemia.

This clone came up a few times. This chain links TRBV6-5 with TRBJ1-5; 7 positions agree with TRBD1. This CDR3 is 13 amino acids long. Losses at the gene ends were 5 bases for V and 4 bases for J; bases not matched to a gene: 2. Looked up from germline, CDR1 is MNHEY and CDR2 is SVGAGI. The CDR3 region has the DNA TGTGCCAGCAGTGGGACAGTTAATCAGCCCCAGCATTTT. It translates to CASSGTVNQPQHF.

This clone turned up a few times. This sequence joins TRBV9 and TRBJ2-5, with no clear D. Germline lookup yields CDR1 SGDLS and CDR2 YYNGEE. The CDR3 is made up of 14 amino acids. V was trimmed by 0 bases and J by 5 bases, leaving 11 bases between them. The CDR3 region is CASSVGGLLETQYF. CDR3 nucleotide sequence: TGTGCCAGCAGCGTAGGTGGGTTATTGGAGACCCAGTACTTC.

This clone has just a few counts. This CDR3 is CASSQDLGQDGYTF. The CDR3 coding sequence is TGTGCCAGCAGCCAAGATCTTGGACAGGATGGCTACACCTTC. The V and J genes are TRBV14 and TRBJ1-2; 7 bases agree with TRBD1. Germline V lookup: CDR1 SGHDN, CDR2 FVKESK. J gave up 6 bases and V 0 bases, and 4 bases lay outside the gene matches. The CDR3 is 14 amino acids.

The V gene is TRBV28, the J gene TRBJ1-6; D is unclear. CDR1 is MDHEN, CDR2 SYDVKM, per germline. The CDR3 loop spans 13 amino acids. The V and J ends lost 3 bases and 9 bases respectively, with 9 bases between them. The CDR3 bases are TGTGCCAGCAGTTTGTCGGAGGTTTCACCCCTCCACTTT. This gives the protein CASSLSEVSPLHF. Together with reference TRBV28 and TRBJ1-6, the CDR3 gives the full variable domain: DVKVTQSSRYLVKRTGEKVFLECVQDMDHENMFWYRQDPGLGLRLIYFSYDVKMKEKGDIPEGYSVSREKKERFSLILESASTNQTSMYLCASSLSEVSPLHFGNGTRLTVT.

CDR3 DNA: TGTGCCAGCAGTAATCAGCGCGGGTTGGACGAGCAGTACTTC. Translation gives CASSNQRGLDEQYF. This rearrangement joins TRBV2 to TRBJ2-7; TRBD2 might be the D (5 bases). Per the germline V gene, CDR1 is SNHLY and CDR2 is FYNNEI. V was clipped by 5 bases and J by 5 bases, with 16 bases between them. This CDR3 region has 14 residues.

The chain links TRBV9 to TRBJ1-6; no reliable D call. The germline gives CDR1 SGDLS, CDR2 YYNGEE. The CDR3 extends over 15 amino acids. With 0 bases removed from V and 4 bases from J, the gap between germline ends came to 8 bases. CDR3 DNA: TGTGCCAGCAGCGTAGATCCGGAGTATAATTCACCCCTCCACTTT. Protein sequence: CASSVDPEYNSPLHF.

The count of this clone is one. V is TRBV20-1 and J is TRBJ2-5, with D unclear. This CDR3 comprises 11 residues. V was trimmed by 4 bases and J by 2 bases, leaving 5 bases between them. Germline assignment: CDR1 DFQATT and CDR2 SNEGSKA (reference sequence). The CDR3 sequence: CSATLQETQYF. CDR3 bases: TGCAGTGCTACGTTACAAGAGACCCAGTACTTC.

The chain employs TRBV5-1 and TRBJ1-2, with D tentatively TRBD1 (5 bases). This CDR3 contains 14 residues. With 4 bases removed from V and 4 bases from J, the gap between germline ends came to 14 bases. Germline values: CDR1 SGHRS, CDR2 YFSETQ. The CDR3 DNA follows: TGCGCCAGCAGCCCCAGGCAGGGTGTCTATGGCTACACCTTC. Protein: CASSPRQGVYGYTF.

The CDR3 loop reads CASSEAGAGEKLFF. CDR3 nucleotides: TGTGCCAGCAGTGAAGCCGGGGCCGGTGAAAAACTGTTTTTT. The V and J genes are TRBV6-1 and TRBJ1-4, with a tentative D call TRBD1 (5 bases). Trimming left V 0 bases short and J 7 bases short, with 9 bases between. The CDR3 extends over 14 amino acids. The germline CDR1 and CDR2 sequences are MNHNS and SASEGT.

This clone is medium-sized. V and J are TRBV9 and TRBJ2-7; D perhaps matches TRBD1 (5 bases). The V gene lost 4 bases and the J gene lost 5 bases, with 16 bases spanning the gap. The CDR3 length is 14 residues. The V gene's germline CDR1 is SGDLS and CDR2 YYNGEE. CDR3 loop: CASSSRDLMNEQYF. For the CDR3, the DNA is TGTGCCAGCAGCTCCAGGGATCTGATGAACGAGCAGTACTTC.

This clone was seen more than once but under ten times. The chain is built from TRBV7-9 and TRBJ1-1, with D possibly being TRBD1 (6 bases). Trimming stripped 7 bases from V and 0 bases from J, with 18 bases between. Germline V gives CDR1 SEHNR, CDR2 FQNEAQ (reference sequence). The CDR3 is 16 residues long. Here the CDR3 reads CASKRGVTFLNTEAFF. The CDR3 DNA is TGTGCCAGCAAAAGGGGGGTGACATTTCTGAACACTGAAGCTTTCTTT.

The V and J genes are TRBV28 and TRBJ2-7; weak D call: TRBD2 (5 bases). Per germline, CDR1 MDHEN and CDR2 SYDVKM. The V end lost 5 bases, the J end lost 4 bases, and 18 bases lay between the germline ends. The CDR3 is made up of 15 amino acids. This CDR3 is CASSGLSLAEYEQYF. The CDR3 bases are TGTGCCAGCAGTGGCTTGTCGCTAGCCGAGTACGAGCAGTACTTC.

This sequence joins TRBV5-1 and TRBJ2-2, with 8 bases aligning to TRBD1. The J segment lost 2 bases and the V segment lost 0 bases, leaving 3 bases of the junction unmatched. The CDR3 has 16 amino acids. Germline V gives CDR1 SGHRS, CDR2 YFSETQ. For the CDR3, the DNA is TGCGCCAGCAGCTTGGGGACAGGGATTAACACCGGGGAGCTGTTTTTT. Translation: CASSLGTGINTGELFF.

The chain combines TRBV2 with TRBJ2-2, with 7 positions matching TRBD1. The germline V gene encodes CDR1 SNHLY and CDR2 FYNNEI. J was trimmed by 6 bases and V by 6 bases; bases with no gene match: 10. The CDR3 has 15 residues. Here the CDR3 reads CASRPDRVSPGELFF. The DNA of the CDR3 is TGTGCCAGCAGACCTGACAGGGTTAGCCCCGGGGAGCTGTTTTTT.

A single count supports this clone. V and J are TRBV11-2 and TRBJ2-3; 11 positions agree with TRBD2. Germline V gene sequence: CDR1 SGHAT, CDR2 FQNNGV. V lost 3 bases, J lost 4 bases, and 6 bases stayed unmatched. The CDR3 spans 16 residues. The CDR3 sequence is CASSFTSGRSADTQYF. CDR3 bases: TGTGCCAGCAGCTTCACTAGCGGGAGATCCGCAGATACGCAGTATTTT.

V and J are TRBV30 and TRBJ2-7; D may correspond to TRBD1 or TRBD2 (5 bases each). V lost 7 bases, J lost 7 bases, and 17 bases lay in between. CDR1 and CDR2 (germline): GTSNPN, SVGIG (reference sequence). The CDR3 consists of 12 residues. CDR3 protein: CAYRRATEEQYF. CDR3 coding DNA: TGTGCCTACAGGCGGGCCACCGAGGAGCAGTACTTC.

A single count supports this clone. The genes are TRBV6-6 and TRBJ1-1; no reliable D call. Germline-derived CDR1 and CDR2 are MNHNY and SVGAGI (reference sequence). There are 8 residues in the CDR3. V was pared by 8 bases and J by 10 bases, with 5 bases between. As DNA, the CDR3 is TGTGCCAGCGGAGTAGCTTTCTTT. This gives the protein CASGVAFF.

The CDR3 protein is CAWSVRSGGLDTQYF. The CDR3 region has the DNA TGTGCCTGGAGTGTACGAAGCGGGGGTTTAGATACGCAGTATTTT. The V call is TRBV30, the J call TRBJ2-3; 8 bases map to TRBD2. CDR1 and CDR2 from the germline V gene are GTSNPN and SVGIG (reference sequence). V lost 0 bases and J lost 5; bases outside the gene matches: 7. The CDR3 runs to 15 residues.

The gene calls are TRBV5-1 and TRBJ1-1; 9 bases are a match to TRBD1. Germline trimming cut 0 bases from V and 6 bases from J; bases unmatched to any gene: 6. CDR1 is SGHRS, CDR2 YFSETQ, per germline. This CDR3 spans 15 amino acids. CDR3 amino acids: CASSLDRGLFSEAFF. As DNA, the CDR3 is TGCGCCAGCAGCTTGGACAGGGGGCTTTTCTCTGAAGCTTTCTTT.

The V and J genes are TRBV2 and TRBJ2-7; a weak D match, TRBD1 (5 bases). CDR1 is SNHLY, CDR2 FYNNEI, per germline. The CDR3 runs 14 residues. Trimming removed 4 bases from V and 3 bases from J, with 13 bases in between. In DNA form, the CDR3 reads TGTGCCAGCAGTGGTGAAAGGGGTGGCTACGAGCAGTACTTC. Its protein is CASSGERGGYEQYF.

The chain has TRBV2 and TRBJ2-2, with D perhaps TRBD1 or TRBD2 (5 bases each). CDR1 is SNHLY and CDR2 is FYNNEI in the germline V gene. The CDR3 extends over 16 amino acids. V lost 7 bases, J lost 3 bases, and 18 bases lay in between. CDR3 nucleotide sequence: TGTGCCAGCACTCGGCGGCAGGGAGCAGACACCGGGGAGCTGTTTTTT. This gives the protein CASTRRQGADTGELFF.

The chain recombines TRBV5-1 with TRBJ1-4; D is possibly TRBD1 (5 bases). Germline V gene lookup returns CDR1 SGHRS and CDR2 YFSETQ. V lost 0 bases to trimming and J lost 4 bases, with 10 bases between them. This CDR3 region has 15 residues. CDR3 in DNA: TGCGCCAGCAGCTTGGCTCAGGGCCATAATGAAAAACTGTTTTTT. Translating it yields CASSLAQGHNEKLFF.

The chain links TRBV4-1 to TRBJ1-5, with D unresolved. V lost 4 bases, J lost 2 bases, and 24 bases lay in between. The CDR3 consists of 19 residues. Germline CDR1 and CDR2: MGHRA and YSYEKL. CDR3 loop: CASSLNPISSQNGNQPQHF. CDR3 DNA sequence: TGCGCCAGCAGCCTAAACCCAATATCTAGCCAGAATGGCAATCAGCCCCAGCATTTT.

The chain employs TRBV7-9 and TRBJ2-3, with TRBD1 matching over 10 bases. V was clipped by 4 bases and J by 4 bases; unmatched bases: 11. Germline V gene data show CDR1 as SEHNR and CDR2 as FQNEAQ (reference sequence). The CDR3 loop spans 17 amino acids. CDR3 in amino acids: CASSSVWGQGPSDTQYF. The CDR3 nucleotides are TGTGCCAGCAGCTCCGTGTGGGGACAGGGGCCCTCAGATACGCAGTATTTT.

J is TRBJ2-3 and V is TRBV2, with no clear D. V was cut by 6 bases and J by 3 bases, with 19 bases left in between. CDR1 is SNHLY, CDR2 FYNNEI, per germline. CDR3 length: 16 residues. DNA of the CDR3: TGTGCCAGCAGGGATTTGGACCAACACAAAACAGATACGCAGTATTTT. Translated: CASRDLDQHKTDTQYF. Looking up the rest from reference TRBV2 and TRBJ2-3 gives the full variable domain: EPEVTQTPSHQVTQMGQEVILRCVPISNHLYFYWYRQILGQKVEFLVSFYNNEISEKSEIFDDQFSVERPDGSNFTLKIRSTKLEDSAMYFCASRDLDQHKTDTQYFGPGTRLTVL.

This clone was counted between two and nine times. This sample also contains other DNA sequences that code for the same CDR3. The chain joins TRBV7-9 to TRBJ2-5; 11 positions match TRBD2. This CDR3 contains 15 residues. CDR1 and CDR2 (germline): SEHNR, FQNEAQ (reference sequence). V lost 3 bases and J lost 3; bases outside the gene matches: 3. CDR3 protein: CASSFPTSGEETQYF. The CDR3 DNA follows: TGTGCCAGCAGCTTCCCGACTAGCGGGGAAGAGACCCAGTACTTC.

This clone has a count of ten or more. The V and J genes are TRBV2 and TRBJ2-7, with 10 bases identical to TRBD2. V shed 8 bases, J shed 4 bases, and the junction held 5 bases outside the gene matches. Looked up from germline, CDR1 is SNHLY and CDR2 is FYNNEI. This CDR3 region has 13 residues. CDR3 amino acids: CASQTSGTYEQYF. The DNA of the CDR3 is TGTGCCAGCCAAACTAGCGGGACTTACGAGCAGTACTTC. The complete variable domain, with remaining parts taken from reference TRBV2 and TRBJ2-7, reads EPEVTQTPSHQVTQMGQEVILRCVPISNHLYFYWYRQILGQKVEFLVSFYNNEISEKSEIFDDQFSVERPDGSNFTLKIRSTKLEDSAMYFCASQTSGTYEQYFGPGTRLTVT.

This sequence joins TRBV5-1 and TRBJ2-7, with a tentative D call TRBD1 (6 bases). Germline loops: CDR1 SGHRS, CDR2 YFSETQ. CDR3 length: 17 residues. Trimming removed 0 bases from V and 3 bases from J, with 19 bases in between. The CDR3 region has the DNA TGCGCCAGCAGCTTGGGAGTGGGGGCTACAATCAACTACGAGCAGTACTTC. Encoded protein: CASSLGVGATINYEQYF.